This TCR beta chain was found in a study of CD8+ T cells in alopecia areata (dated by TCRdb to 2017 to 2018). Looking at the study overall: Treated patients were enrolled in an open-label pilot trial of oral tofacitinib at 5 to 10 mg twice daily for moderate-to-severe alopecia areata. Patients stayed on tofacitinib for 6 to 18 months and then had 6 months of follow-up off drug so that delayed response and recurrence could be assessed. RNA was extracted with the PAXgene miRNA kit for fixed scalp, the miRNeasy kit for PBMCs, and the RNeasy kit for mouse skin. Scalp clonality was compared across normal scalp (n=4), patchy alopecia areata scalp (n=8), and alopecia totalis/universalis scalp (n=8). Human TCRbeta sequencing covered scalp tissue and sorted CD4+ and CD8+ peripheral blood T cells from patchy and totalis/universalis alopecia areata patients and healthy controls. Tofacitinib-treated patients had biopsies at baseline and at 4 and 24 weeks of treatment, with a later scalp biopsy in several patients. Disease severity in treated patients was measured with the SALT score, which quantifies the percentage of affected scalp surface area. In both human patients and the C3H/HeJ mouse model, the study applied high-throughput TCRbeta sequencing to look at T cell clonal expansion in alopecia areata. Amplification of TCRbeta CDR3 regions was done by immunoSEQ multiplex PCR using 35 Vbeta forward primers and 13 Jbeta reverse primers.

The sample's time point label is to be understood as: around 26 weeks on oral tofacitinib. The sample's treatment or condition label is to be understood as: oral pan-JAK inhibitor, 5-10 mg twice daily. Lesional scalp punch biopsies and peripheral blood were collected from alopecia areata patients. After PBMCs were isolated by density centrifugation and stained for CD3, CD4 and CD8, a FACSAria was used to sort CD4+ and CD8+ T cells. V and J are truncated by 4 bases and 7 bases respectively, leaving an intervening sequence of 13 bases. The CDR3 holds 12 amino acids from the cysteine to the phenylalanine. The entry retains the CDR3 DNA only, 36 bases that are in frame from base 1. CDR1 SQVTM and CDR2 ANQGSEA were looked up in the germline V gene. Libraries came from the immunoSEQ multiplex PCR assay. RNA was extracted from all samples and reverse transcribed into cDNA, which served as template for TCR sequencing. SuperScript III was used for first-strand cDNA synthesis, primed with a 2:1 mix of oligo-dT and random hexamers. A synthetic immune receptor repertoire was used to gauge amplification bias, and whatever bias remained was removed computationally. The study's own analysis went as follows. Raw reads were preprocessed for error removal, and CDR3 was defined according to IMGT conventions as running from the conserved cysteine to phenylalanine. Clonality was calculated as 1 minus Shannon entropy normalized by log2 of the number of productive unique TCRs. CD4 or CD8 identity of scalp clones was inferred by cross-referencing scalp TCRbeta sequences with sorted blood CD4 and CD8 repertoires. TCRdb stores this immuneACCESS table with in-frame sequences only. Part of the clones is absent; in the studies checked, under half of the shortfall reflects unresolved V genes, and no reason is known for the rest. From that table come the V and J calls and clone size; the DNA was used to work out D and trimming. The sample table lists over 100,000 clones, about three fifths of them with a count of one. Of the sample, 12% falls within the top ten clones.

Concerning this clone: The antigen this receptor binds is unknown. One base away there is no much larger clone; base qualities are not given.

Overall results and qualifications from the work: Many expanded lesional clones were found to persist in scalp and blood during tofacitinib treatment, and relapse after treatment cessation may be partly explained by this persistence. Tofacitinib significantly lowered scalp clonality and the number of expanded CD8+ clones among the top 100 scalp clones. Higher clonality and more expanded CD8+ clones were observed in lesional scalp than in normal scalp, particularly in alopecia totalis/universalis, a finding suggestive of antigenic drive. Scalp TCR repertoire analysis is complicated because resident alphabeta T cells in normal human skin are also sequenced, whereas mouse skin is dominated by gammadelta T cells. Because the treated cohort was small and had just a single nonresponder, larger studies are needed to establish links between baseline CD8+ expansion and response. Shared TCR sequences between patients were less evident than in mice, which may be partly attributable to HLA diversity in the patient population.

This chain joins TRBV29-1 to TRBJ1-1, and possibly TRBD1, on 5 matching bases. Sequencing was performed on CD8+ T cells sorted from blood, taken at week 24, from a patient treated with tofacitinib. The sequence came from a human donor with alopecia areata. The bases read TGCAGCGTTGTAGTCGGGACCTATGAAGCTTTCTTT. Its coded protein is CSVVVGTYEAFF.